A single sample gave rise to the 16 T cell receptor beta chains below, sequenced in a study of blood T cell repertoires in COVID-19. Clones were read by immunoSEQ multiplex PCR, and TCRdb kept only the in-frame ones, dropping some. The data show a few hundred thousand clones, 75% to 90% seen once. Source material: PBMCs or T cells enriched from blood (not recorded which). The source is a woman between 35 and 50 years old who had recovered from COVID-19.

The chain recombines TRBV28 with TRBJ2-1; 10 bases agree with TRBD2. V lost 3 bases, J lost 4 bases, and 9 bases stayed unmatched. The CDR3 has 17 residues. CDR1 and CDR2 (germline): MDHEN, SYDVKM. The CDR3 protein is CASSLNSGGPFYNEQFF. The CDR3 DNA follows: TGTGCCAGCAGTTTGAATAGCGGGGGGCCTTTTTACAATGAGCAGTTCTTC.

This sequence joins TRBV5-1 and TRBJ2-7, with 12 nucleotides matching TRBD2. The trim removed 0 bases at V and 7 bases at J, leaving 11 bases unmatched. This CDR3 has 17 residues. The germline CDR1 and CDR2 sequences are SGHRS and YFSETQ. CDR3 sequence reads: CASSLDKGLAGSQEQYF. The CDR3 bases are TGCGCCAGCAGCTTGGATAAAGGACTAGCGGGGTCTCAGGAGCAGTACTTC.

The rearrangement links TRBV20-1 to TRBJ2-7; TRBD2 is a possible D gene (5 bases). Germline-derived CDR1 and CDR2 are DFQATT and SNEGSKA (reference sequence). The V and J ends lost 8 bases and 6 bases respectively, with 11 bases between them. This CDR3 comprises 10 residues. DNA for the CDR3: TGCAGTAAAGGGAGCTGCGAGCAGTACTTC. Encoded protein: CSKGSCEQYF.

This clone appeared a single time. The CDR3 is CAINEDGSVTGELFF. In DNA form, the CDR3 reads TGTGCCATCAACGAGGACGGGAGTGTCACCGGGGAGCTGTTTTTT. The chain has TRBV10-3 and TRBJ2-2; D perhaps matches TRBD2 (6 bases). The germline V gene encodes CDR1 ENHRY and CDR2 SYGVKD. The CDR3 is made up of 15 amino acids. The V end was cut by 7 bases, the J end by 4 bases, with 16 bases between.

This chain connects TRBV24-1 to TRBJ1-2, with TRBD1 matching over 10 bases. The V and J ends lost 2 bases and 4 bases, in that order; junction bases with no gene match: 3. The length of the CDR3 is 15 residues. Germline-derived CDR1 and CDR2 are KGHDR and SFDVKD. CDR3 bases: TGTGCCACCAGTGATTGGGACAGGGGCAGCTATGGCTACACCTTC. Translating it yields CATSDWDRGSYGYTF.

This rearrangement joins TRBV16 to TRBJ1-5; D not resolved. The CDR3 extends over 12 amino acids. Germline CDR1 and CDR2: KGHSY and FQNENV. Trimming took 3 bases from V and 6 from J, leaving 6 bases between them. CDR3 protein: CASSQAVQPQHF. For the CDR3, the DNA is TGTGCCAGCAGCCAGGCCGTTCAGCCCCAGCATTTT.

This clone was observed once. V usage is TRBV2 and J usage is TRBJ2-3; 7 bases are a match to TRBD2. Losses at the gene ends were 8 bases for V and 0 bases for J; bases not matched to a gene: 11. The CDR3 extends over 16 amino acids. Germline assignment: CDR1 SNHLY and CDR2 FYNNEI. In nucleotides, the CDR3 is TGTGCCAGCTCGCGCGCTAGCGGACCTAGCACAGATACGCAGTATTTT. It is translated as CASSRASGPSTDTQYF.

The CDR3 DNA follows: TGTGCCAGCAGCTTAGTAACGGGTTTTGGAAACACCATATATTTT. Protein product: CASSLVTGFGNTIYF. The genes are TRBV7-2 and TRBJ1-3; D is unresolved. V was cut by 1 base and J by 3 bases, with 10 bases left in between. Germline assignment: CDR1 SGHTA and CDR2 FQGNSA. The CDR3 extends over 15 amino acids.

V usage is TRBV27 and J usage is TRBJ2-7; the match to TRBD2 covers 7 bases. The trim removed 2 bases at V and 2 bases at J, leaving 6 bases unmatched. The CDR3 is made up of 15 amino acids. Looked up from germline, CDR1 is MNHEY and CDR2 is SMNVEV (reference sequence). CDR3 nucleotide sequence: TGTGCCAGCAGTTTAATCCGGGACTACCCCTACGAGCAGTACTTC. Encoded protein: CASSLIRDYPYEQYF.

This sequence joins TRBV5-1 and TRBJ2-1, with 9 bases that match TRBD1. The CDR3 is 13 amino acids. The V gene end was trimmed by 6 bases and the J gene end by 5 bases; junction bases not matched to a gene: 3. The germline gives CDR1 SGHRS, CDR2 YFSETQ. The CDR3 loop is CASNRGPNNEQFF. As DNA, the CDR3 is TGCGCCAGCAACAGGGGGCCGAACAATGAGCAGTTCTTC.

The gene calls are TRBV10-3 and TRBJ1-1; D is possibly TRBD1 (6 bases). The CDR3 runs to 16 residues. The germline V gene encodes CDR1 ENHRY and CDR2 SYGVKD. Deletions cut 0 bases from V and 0 bases from J, with 11 bases between. CDR3 DNA: TGTGCCATCAGTGAGTCTCGTACAGGGATGAACACTGAAGCTTTCTTT. Translating it yields CAISESRTGMNTEAFF.

V gene TRBV3-1 (or the pseudogene TRBV3-2) combines with J gene TRBJ2-6; D unclear. CDR1 is LGHDT, CDR2 YNNKEL, per germline (reference sequence). Deletions cut 4 bases from V and 0 bases from J, with 7 bases between. The CDR3 extends over 15 amino acids. The CDR3: CASSPTISGANVLTF. The DNA of the CDR3 is TGTGCCAGCAGCCCTACCATCTCTGGGGCCAACGTCCTGACTTTC.

This chain links TRBV5-8 with TRBJ2-7, with 9 bases that match TRBD2. Germline V CDR1 and CDR2: SGHTS, YDEGEE. The length of the CDR3 is 14 residues. J was trimmed by 3 bases and V by 4 bases; bases with no gene match: 5. The CDR3 nucleotides read TGTGCCAGCAGCCTGGGTAGCGGGAGCTACGAGCAGTACTTC. Translating gives CASSLGSGSYEQYF.

This sequence joins TRBV6-2 or TRBV6-3 and TRBJ1-1; D uncertain. Trimming took off 5 bases at V and 1 base at J, with 11 bases between the two ends. This CDR3 is built from 14 residues. The germline gives CDR1 MNHEY, CDR2 SVGEGT. The CDR3 reads CASSRTGPNTEAFF. CDR3 in DNA: TGTGCCAGCAGTCGGACTGGGCCGAACACTGAAGCTTTCTTT.

The rearrangement uses TRBV5-1 and TRBJ2-7; TRBD2 agrees at 11 bases. There are 16 residues in the CDR3. Germline trimming cut 4 bases from V and 3 bases from J; bases unmatched to any gene: 9. Germline V gene sequence: CDR1 SGHRS, CDR2 YFSETQ. The DNA of the CDR3 is TGCGCCAGCAGCCGCGGGACTAGCGGCTTCCTCTACGAGCAGTACTTC. This translates into CASSRGTSGFLYEQYF.

In its sample, this clone was seen a few times. CDR3 in amino acids: CASQTRWSSYEQYF. CDR3 nucleotide sequence: TGTGCCTCCCAGACCCGGTGGAGCTCCTACGAGCAGTACTTC. This chain uses TRBV27 with TRBJ2-7; D call uncertain. The V end was cut by 11 bases, the J end by 0 bases, with 17 bases between. This CDR3 comprises 14 residues. The germline V gene has CDR1 MNHEY and CDR2 SMNVEV (reference sequence).